Listed below are T cell receptor beta chains from one sample, sequenced in a study of blood T cell repertoires in COVID-19. Assay used: immunoSEQ multiplex PCR; TCRdb lists only in-frame clones, some missing. The table shows approximately 350,000 clones, with 89% occurring only once. Sequencing was performed on peripheral blood. The receptors were sampled from a woman aged 25 to 45 with COVID-19, enrolled during active disease. The conserved cysteine and the conserved F or W are not part of the CDR3 here.

length,J,V,CDR3
12,TRBJ1-4,TRBV3-1/TRBV3-2,ASSQGAWDEKLF
13,TRBJ2-1,TRBV5-4,ASSSDRARVNEQF
12,TRBJ2-1,TRBV10-3,AINSGDLHNEQF
14,TRBJ2-3,TRBV24-1,ATSDFTGRASDTQY
15,TRBJ1-2,TRBV27,ASSLSAFLVTNYGYT
13,TRBJ1-1,TRBV5-4,ASSQGGNRGTEAF
14,TRBJ2-1,TRBV7-2,ASSSGGSRSYNEQF
14,TRBJ2-1,TRBV10-1,ASSEKQGFVDNEQF
16,TRBJ2-1,TRBV4-2,ASSQDALRDRAYNEQF
14,TRBJ2-1,TRBV7-9,ASSLAGGLVGGEQF
13,TRBJ2-4,TRBV2,ASLYRRLRVNIQY
11,TRBJ2-2,TRBV5-6,ASSLVVTGELF
17,TRBJ2-7,TRBV5-8,ASSFFRGSGLRNSYEQY
14,TRBJ2-2,TRBV7-2,ASSLNGGLGTGELF
13,TRBJ1-1,TRBV4-3,ASRRGGRGTTEAF
12,TRBJ1-2,TRBV27,ASSQVGDSYGYT
14,TRBJ2-1,TRBV6-2/TRBV6-3,ASSYYRRDRGNEQF